This TCR beta chain is drawn from a study of PD-1 blockade in classical Hodgkin lymphoma. Some clones are missing from TCRdb's copy, which holds only in-frame ones; the method was immunoSEQ multiplex PCR. The sample lists 20,000 to 25,000 clones, around 80% occurring once. V trimming: 2 bases; J trimming: 0 bases; junction bases outside the gene matches: 2. The CDR3 consists of 15 residues. Germline V gene data show CDR1 as SGHRS and CDR2 as YFSETQ. With no exception, relapse followed autologous stem cell transplantation in all patients, and brentuximab vedotin exposure varied. This TCR came from a human donor with classical Hodgkin lymphoma. This sequence joins TRBV5-1 and TRBJ1-1; 9 nucleotides match TRBD1. The sample was peripheral blood mononuclear cells (PBMCs), taken before the second cycle of nivolumab. CDR3 bases: TGCGCCAGCAGCTTACGGACAGGGGTGAACACTGAAGCTTTCTTT. Protein: CASSLRTGVNTEAFF. Complete variable domain (other parts from reference TRBV5-1 and TRBJ1-1): KAGVTQTPRYLIKTRGQQVTLSCSPISGHRSVSWYQQTPGQGLQFLFEYFSETQRNKGNFPGRFSGRQFSNSRSEMNVSTLELGDSALYLCASSLRTGVNTEAFFGQGTRLTVV.